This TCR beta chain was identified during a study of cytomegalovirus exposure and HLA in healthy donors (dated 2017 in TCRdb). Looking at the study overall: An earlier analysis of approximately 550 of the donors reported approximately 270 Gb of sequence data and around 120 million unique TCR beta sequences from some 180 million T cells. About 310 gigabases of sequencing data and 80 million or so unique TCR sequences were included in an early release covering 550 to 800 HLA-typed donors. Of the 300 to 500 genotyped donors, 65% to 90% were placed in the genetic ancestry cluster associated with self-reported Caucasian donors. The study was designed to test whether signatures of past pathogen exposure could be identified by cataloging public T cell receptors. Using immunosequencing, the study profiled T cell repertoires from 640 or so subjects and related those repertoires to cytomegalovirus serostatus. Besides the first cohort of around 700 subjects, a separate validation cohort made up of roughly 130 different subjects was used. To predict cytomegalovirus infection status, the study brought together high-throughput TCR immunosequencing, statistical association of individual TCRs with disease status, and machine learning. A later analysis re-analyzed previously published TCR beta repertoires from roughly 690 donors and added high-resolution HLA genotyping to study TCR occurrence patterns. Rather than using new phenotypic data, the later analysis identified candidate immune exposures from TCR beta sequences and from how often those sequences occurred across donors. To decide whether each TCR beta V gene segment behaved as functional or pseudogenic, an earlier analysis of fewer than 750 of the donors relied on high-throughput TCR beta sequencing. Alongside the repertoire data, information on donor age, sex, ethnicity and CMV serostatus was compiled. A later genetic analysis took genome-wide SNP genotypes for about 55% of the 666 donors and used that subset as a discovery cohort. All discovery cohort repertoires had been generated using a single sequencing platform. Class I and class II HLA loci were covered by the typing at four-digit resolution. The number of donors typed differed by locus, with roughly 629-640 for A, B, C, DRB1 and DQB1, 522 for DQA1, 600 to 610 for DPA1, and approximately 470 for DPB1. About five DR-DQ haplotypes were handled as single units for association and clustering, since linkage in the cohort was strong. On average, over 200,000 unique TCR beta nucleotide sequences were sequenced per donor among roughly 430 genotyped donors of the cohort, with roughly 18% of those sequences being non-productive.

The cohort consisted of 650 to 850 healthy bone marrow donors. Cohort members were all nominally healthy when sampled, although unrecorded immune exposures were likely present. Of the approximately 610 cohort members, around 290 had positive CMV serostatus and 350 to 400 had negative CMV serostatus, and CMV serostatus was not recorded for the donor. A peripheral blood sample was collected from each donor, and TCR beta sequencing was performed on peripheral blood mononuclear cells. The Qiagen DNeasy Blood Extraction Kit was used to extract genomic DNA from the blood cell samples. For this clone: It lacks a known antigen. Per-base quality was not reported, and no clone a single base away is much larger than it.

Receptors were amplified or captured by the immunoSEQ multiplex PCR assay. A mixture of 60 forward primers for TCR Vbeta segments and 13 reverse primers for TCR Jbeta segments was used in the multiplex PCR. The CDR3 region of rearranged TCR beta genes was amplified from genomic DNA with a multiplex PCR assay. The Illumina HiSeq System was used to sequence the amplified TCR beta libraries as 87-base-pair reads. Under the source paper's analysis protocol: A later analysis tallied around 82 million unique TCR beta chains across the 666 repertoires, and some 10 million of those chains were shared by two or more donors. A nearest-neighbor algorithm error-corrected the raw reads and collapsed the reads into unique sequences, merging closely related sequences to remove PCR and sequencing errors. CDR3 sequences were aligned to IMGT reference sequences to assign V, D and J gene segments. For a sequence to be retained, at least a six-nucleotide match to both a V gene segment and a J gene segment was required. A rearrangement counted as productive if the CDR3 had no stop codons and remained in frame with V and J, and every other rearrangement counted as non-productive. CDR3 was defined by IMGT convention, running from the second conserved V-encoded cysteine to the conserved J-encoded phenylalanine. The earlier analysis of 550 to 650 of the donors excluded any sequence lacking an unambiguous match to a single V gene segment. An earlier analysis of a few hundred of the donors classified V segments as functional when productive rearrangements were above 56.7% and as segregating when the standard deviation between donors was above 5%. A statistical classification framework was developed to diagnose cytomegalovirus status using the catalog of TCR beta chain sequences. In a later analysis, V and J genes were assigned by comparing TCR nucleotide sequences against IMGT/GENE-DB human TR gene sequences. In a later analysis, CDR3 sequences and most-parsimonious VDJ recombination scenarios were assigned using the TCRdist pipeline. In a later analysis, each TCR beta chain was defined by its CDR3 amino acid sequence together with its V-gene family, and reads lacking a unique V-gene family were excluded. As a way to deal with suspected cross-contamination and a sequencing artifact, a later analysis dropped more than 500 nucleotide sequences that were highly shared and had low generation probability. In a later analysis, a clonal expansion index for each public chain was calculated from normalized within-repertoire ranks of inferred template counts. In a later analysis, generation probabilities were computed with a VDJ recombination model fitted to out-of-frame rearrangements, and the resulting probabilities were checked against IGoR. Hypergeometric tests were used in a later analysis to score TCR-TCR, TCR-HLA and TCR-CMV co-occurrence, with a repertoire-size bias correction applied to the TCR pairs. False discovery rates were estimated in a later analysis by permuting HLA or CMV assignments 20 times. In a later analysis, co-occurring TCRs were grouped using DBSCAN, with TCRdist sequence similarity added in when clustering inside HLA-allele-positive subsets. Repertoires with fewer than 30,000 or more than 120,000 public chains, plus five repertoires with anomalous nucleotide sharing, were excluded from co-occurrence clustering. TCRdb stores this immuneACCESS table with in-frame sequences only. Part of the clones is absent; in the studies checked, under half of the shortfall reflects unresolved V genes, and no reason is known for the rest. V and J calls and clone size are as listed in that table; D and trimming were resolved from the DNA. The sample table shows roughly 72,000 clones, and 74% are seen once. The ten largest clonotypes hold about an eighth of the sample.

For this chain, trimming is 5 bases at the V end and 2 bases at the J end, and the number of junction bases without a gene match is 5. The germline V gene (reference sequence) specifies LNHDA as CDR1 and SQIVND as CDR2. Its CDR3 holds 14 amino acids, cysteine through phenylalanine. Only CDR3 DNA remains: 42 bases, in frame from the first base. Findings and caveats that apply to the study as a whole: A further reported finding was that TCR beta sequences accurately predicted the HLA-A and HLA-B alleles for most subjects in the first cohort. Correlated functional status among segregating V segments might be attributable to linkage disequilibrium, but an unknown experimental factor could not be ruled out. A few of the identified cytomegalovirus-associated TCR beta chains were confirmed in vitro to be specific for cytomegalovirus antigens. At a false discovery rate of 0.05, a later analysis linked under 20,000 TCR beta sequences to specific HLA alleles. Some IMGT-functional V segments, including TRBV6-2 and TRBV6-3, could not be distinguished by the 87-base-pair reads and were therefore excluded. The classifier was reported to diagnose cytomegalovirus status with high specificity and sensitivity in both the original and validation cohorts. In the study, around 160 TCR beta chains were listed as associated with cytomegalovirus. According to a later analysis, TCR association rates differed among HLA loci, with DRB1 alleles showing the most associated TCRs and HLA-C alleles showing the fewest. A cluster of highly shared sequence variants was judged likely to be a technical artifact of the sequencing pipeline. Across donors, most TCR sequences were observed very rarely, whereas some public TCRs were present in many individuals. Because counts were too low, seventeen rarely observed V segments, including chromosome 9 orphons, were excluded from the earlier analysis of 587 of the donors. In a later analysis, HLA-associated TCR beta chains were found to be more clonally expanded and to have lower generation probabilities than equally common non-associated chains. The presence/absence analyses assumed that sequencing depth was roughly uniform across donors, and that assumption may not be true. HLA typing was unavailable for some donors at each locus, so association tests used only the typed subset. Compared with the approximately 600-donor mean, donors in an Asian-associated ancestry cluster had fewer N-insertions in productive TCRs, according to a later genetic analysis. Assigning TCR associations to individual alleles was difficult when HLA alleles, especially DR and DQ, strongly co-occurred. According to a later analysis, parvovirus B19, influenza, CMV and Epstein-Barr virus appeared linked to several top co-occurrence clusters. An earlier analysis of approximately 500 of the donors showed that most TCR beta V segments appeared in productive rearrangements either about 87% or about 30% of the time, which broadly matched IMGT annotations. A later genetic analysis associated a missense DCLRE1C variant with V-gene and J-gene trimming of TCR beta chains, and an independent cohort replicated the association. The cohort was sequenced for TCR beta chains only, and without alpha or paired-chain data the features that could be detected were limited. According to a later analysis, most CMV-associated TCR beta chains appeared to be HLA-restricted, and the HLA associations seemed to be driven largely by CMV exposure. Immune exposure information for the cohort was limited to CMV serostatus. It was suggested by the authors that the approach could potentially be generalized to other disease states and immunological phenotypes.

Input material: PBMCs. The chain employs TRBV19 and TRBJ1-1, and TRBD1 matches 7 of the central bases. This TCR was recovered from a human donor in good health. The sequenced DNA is TGTGCCAGTAGTTCCCGGGACAGTAACACTGAAGCTTTCTTT. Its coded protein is CASSSRDSNTEAFF.